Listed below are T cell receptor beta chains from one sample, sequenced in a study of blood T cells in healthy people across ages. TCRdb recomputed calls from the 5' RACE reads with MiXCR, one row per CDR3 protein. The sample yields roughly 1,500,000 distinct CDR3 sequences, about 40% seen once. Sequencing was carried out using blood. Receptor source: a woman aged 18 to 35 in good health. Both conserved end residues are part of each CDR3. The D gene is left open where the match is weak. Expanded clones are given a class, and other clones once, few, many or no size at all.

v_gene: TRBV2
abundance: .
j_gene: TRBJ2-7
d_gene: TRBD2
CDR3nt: TGTGCCAGCAGTGAAGGATCGGGGGGTAACTACGAGCAGTACTTC
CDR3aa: CASSEGSGGNYEQYF

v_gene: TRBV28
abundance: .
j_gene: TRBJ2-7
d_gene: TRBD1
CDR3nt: TGTGCCAGCAGTTTACCCCTGAGGACAGGGATGGACGAGCAGTACTTC
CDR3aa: CASSLPLRTGMDEQYF

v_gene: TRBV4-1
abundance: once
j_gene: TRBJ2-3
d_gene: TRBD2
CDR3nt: TGCGCCAGCAAGGGGGCGCGGGAGGGCCAGTGGCCAGATACGCAGTATTTT
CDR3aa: CASKGAREGQWPDTQYF

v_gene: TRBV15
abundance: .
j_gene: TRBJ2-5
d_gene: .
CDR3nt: TGTGCCACCAGCAGAGAGAGGAATCCATCAGAGACCCAGTACTTC
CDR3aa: CATSRERNPSETQYF

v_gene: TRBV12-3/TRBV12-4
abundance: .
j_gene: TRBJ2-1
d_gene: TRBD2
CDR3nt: TGTGCCAGCTCTGGGCCAGCGGGAGCGGCCTACAATGAGCAGTTCTTC
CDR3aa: CASSGPAGAAYNEQFF

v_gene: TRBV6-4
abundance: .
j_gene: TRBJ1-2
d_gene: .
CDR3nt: TGTGCCAGCAGTGAATTAGGAAAAAGGTATGGCTACACCTTC
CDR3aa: CASSELGKRYGYTF

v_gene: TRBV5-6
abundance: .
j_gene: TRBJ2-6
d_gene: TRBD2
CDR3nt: TGTGCCAGCAGCTTGGGTCGCGGGAGCGCTGGGGCCAACGTCCTGACTTTC
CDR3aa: CASSLGRGSAGANVLTF

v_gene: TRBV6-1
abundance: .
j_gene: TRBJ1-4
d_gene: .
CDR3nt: TGTGCCAGCAGCATGACGGGAGCAACTAATGAAAAACTGTTTTTT
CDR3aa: CASSMTGATNEKLFF

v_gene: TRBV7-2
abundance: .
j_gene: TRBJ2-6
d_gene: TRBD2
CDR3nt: TGTGCCAGCAGCGAGAGACTAGCGGGTATCTCTGGGGCCAACGTCCTGACTTTC
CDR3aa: CASSERLAGISGANVLTF

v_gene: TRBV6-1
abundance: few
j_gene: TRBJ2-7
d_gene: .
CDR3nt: TGTGCCAGCAGTGAGAACCCGACCTACGAGCAGTACTTC
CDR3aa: CASSENPTYEQYF

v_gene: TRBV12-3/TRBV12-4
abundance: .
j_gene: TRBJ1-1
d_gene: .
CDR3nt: TGTGCCAGCAGTCCCCACTCGTCGGGCACTGAAGCTTTCTTT
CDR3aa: CASSPHSSGTEAFF

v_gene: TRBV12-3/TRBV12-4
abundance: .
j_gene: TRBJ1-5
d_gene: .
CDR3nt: TGTGCCAGCAGCTATACTTCTCAGCCCCAGCATTTT
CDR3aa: CASSYTSQPQHF

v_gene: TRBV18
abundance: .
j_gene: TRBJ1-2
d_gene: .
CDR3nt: TGTGCCAGCTCACCACTCTCGGGGGTCGACTATGGCTACACCTTC
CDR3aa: CASSPLSGVDYGYTF

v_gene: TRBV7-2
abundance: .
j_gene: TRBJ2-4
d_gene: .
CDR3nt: TGTGCCAGCAGCCCAAGGTGGGGAGTAGCCAAAAACATTCAGTACTTC
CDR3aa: CASSPRWGVAKNIQYF

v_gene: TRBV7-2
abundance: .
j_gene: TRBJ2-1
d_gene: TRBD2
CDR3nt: TGTGCCAGCAGCCCCGAAGCGGGGGGGCCCTACAATGAGCGGTTCTTC
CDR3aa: CASSPEAGGPYNERFF

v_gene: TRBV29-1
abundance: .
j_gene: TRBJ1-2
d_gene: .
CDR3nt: TGCAGCGCTGAGGGACGCGACTATGGCTACACCTTC
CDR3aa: CSAEGRDYGYTF

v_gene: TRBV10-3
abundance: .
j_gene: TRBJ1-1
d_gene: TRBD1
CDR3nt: TGTGCCGGATCACAGGGGGATAAAACTGAAGTTTTCTTT
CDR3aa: CAGSQGDKTEVFF

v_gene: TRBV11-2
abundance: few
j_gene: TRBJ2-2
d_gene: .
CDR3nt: TGTGCCAGCAGCCGACGTAGTAGGGACACCGGGGAGCTGTTTTTT
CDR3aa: CASSRRSRDTGELFF

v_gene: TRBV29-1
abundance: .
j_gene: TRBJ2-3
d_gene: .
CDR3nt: TGCAGCGGCCCGCCCGACACAGATACGCAGTATTTT
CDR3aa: CSGPPDTDTQYF

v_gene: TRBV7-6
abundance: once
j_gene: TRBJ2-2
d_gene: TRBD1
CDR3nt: TGTGCCAGCACACGACAGGGGGACACCGGGGAGCTGTTTTTT
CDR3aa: CASTRQGDTGELFF

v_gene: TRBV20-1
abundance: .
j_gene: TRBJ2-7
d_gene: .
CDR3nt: TGCAGTGCTAGAGATCAAGAGGGGTACAATGAGCAGTACTTC
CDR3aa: CSARDQEGYNEQYF

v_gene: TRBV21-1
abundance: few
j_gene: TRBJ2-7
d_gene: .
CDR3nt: TGTGCCAGCATTTTTGGGGACTATTACAATGAGCAGTACTTC
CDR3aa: CASIFGDYYNEQYF

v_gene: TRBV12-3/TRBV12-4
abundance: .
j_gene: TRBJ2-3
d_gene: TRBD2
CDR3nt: TGTGCCAGCAGTTTCGGGGGACTAGCGGCGCAGTATTTT
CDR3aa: CASSFGGLAAQYF

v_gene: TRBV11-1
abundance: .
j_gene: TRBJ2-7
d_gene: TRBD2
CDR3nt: TGTGCCAGCAGCTTACTCCCTAGCGGGATGGGCGAGCAGTACTTC
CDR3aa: CASSLLPSGMGEQYF

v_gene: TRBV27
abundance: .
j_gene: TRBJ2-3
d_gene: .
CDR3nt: TGTGCCAGCAGTTTAGAAGGGGTTTCATTGGATACGCAGTATTTT
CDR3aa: CASSLEGVSLDTQYF

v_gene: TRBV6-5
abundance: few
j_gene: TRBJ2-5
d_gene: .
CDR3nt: TGTGCCAGCAGTACCCAAATAGAGGAGCAAGAGACCCAGTACTTC
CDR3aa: CASSTQIEEQETQYF

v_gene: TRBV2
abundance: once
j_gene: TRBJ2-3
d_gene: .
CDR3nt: TGTGCCAGCAGTGGTGGGGCCGCAGATACGCAGTATTTT
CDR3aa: CASSGGAADTQYF

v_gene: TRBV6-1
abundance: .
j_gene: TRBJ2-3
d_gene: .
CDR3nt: TGTGCCGTTAAGTCCGGGGGCACCCCAGGGGATACGCAGTATTTT
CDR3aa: CAVKSGGTPGDTQYF

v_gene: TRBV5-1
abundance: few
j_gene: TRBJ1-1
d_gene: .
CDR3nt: TGCGCCAGCAGGCAAACACAGAACACTGAAGCTTTCTTT
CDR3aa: CASRQTQNTEAFF

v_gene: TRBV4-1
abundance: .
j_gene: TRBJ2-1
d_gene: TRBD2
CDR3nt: TGCGCCAGCAGCCAAAAAACTAGCGGGGCCACTGGGTACAATGAGCAGTTCTTC
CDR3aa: CASSQKTSGATGYNEQFF

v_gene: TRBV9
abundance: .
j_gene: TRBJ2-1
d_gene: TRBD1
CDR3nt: TGTGCCAGCAGCGCCGAACAGGGGGCTTCCTACTTTTTACTGGGCAATGAGCAGTTCTTC
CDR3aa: CASSAEQGASYFLLGNEQFF

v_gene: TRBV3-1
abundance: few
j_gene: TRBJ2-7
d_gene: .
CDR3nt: TGTGCCAGCAGCCAAGTTACAGGCGGCTACGAGCAGTACTTC
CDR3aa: CASSQVTGGYEQYF

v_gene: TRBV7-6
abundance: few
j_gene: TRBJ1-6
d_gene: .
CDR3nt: TGTGCCAGCAGCTTAGCCGGGTTTGATAATTCACCCCTCCACTTT
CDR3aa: CASSLAGFDNSPLHF

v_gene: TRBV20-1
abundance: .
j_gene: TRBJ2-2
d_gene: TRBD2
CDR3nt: TGCAGTGCTACACCGGGAGGGGCGAACACCGGGGAGCTGTTTTTT
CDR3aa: CSATPGGANTGELFF

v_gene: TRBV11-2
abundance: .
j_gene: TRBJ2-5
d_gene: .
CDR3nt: TGTGCCAGCAGCTTTCGGCAGCAAGAGACCCAGTACTTC
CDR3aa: CASSFRQQETQYF

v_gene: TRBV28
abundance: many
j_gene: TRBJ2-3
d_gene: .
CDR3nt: TGTGCCAGCAGTACTGATCAGTCGGATACGCAGTATTTT
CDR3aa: CASSTDQSDTQYF

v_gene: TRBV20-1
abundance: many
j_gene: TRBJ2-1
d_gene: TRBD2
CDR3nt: TGCAGTGCGCCGACTAGCCTCTACAATGAGCAGTTCTTC
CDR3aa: CSAPTSLYNEQFF

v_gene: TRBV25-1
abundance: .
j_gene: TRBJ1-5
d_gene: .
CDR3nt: TGTGCCAGCAGTGAACAGGGGAAGCCCCAGCATTTT
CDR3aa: CASSEQGKPQHF

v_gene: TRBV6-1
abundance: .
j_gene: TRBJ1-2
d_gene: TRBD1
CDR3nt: TGTGCCAGCACCGGGACAGGGGCGGGCTATGGCTACACCTTC
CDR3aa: CASTGTGAGYGYTF

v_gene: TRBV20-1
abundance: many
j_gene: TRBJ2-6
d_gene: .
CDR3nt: TGCAGTGCTAGACTCTCTGGGGCCAACGTCCTGACTTTC
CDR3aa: CSARLSGANVLTF

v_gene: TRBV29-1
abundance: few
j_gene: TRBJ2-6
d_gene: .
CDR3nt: TGCAGCGTTGGGGAAGGCGCTGGGGCCAACGTCCTGACTTTC
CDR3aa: CSVGEGAGANVLTF

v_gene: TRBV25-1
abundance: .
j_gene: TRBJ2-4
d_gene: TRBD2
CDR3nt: TGTGCCAGCAGTAACCTACAGGGGCGGGGGGGACAGTACTTC
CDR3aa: CASSNLQGRGGQYF

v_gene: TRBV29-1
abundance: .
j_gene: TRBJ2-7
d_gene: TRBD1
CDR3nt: TGCAGCGTCCAGGGACAGGGGGGGCTCGAGCAGTACTTC
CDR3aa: CSVQGQGGLEQYF

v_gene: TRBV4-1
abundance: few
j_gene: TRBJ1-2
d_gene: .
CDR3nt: TGCGCCAGCACCCTGGGAGGGGCGAGTGTCTATGGCTACACCTTC
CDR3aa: CASTLGGASVYGYTF

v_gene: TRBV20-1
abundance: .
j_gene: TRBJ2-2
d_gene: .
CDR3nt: TGCAGTGCCCCCCCCGGAGTGAACACCGGGGAGCTGTTTTTT
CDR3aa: CSAPPGVNTGELFF

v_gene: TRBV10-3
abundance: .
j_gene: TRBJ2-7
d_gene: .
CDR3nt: TGTGCCATCAAAGGGCCCAGCGACGAGCAGTACTTC
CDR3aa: CAIKGPSDEQYF

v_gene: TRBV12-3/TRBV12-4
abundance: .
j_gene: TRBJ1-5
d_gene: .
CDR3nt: TGTGCCAGCAATAAGGAGTTCAATCAGCCCCAGCATTTT
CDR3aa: CASNKEFNQPQHF

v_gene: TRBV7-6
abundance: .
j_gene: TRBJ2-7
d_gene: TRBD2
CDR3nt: TGTGCCAGCAGCTTCCCTAGCGGGGAAGTCTACGAGCAGTACTTC
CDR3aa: CASSFPSGEVYEQYF

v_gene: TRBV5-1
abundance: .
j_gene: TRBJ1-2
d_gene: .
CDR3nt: TGCGCCAGCAGCTTGGATGGTAGTGCCTATGGCTACACCTTC
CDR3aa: CASSLDGSAYGYTF

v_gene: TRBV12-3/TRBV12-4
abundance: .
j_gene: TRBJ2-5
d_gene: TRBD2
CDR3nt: TGTGCCAGCAGTAGGTCGCCGGGACTAGCGGGAATTGGTGAGCAGTACTTC
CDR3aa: CASSRSPGLAGIGEQYF

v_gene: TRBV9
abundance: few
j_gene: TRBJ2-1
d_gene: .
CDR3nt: TGTGCCAGCAGCGATACAGGGAACTCCTACAATGAGCAGTTCTTC
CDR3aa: CASSDTGNSYNEQFF

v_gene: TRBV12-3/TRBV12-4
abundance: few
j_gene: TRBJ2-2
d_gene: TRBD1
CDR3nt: TGTGCCAGCAGGTACAGGGGAACAGAAACCGGGGAGCTGTTTTTT
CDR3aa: CASRYRGTETGELFF